The 15 T cell receptor beta chains below were found in one sample sequenced in a study of metastatic and nonmetastatic thyroid tumors. Nobody among the patients had been given any treatment before thyroid surgery. TCRdb reassembled clones from the PCR reads with MiXCR. The table shows some 21,000 clones, with approximately 20% occurring only once. Sequenced: blood. These receptor sequences come from a male donor with papillary thyroid cancer or a benign thyroid nodule (not recorded which). Some clones in this sample may be carry-over from other donors' samples.

The J gene is TRBJ2-5, the V gene TRBV5-1; TRBD2 matches 9 bases. Germline CDR1 and CDR2: SGHRS and YFSETQ. Trimming removed 7 bases from V and 7 bases from J; junction bases left unmatched: 11. CDR3 length equals 14 residues. CDR3 loop: CASSRLAALATQYF. The CDR3 DNA reads as TGCGCCAGCTCAAGACTAGCGGCCTTGGCGACCCAGTACTTC.

This clone was counted many times. The gene calls are TRBV4-1 and TRBJ2-5, with D perhaps matching TRBD2 (6 bases). This CDR3 is built from 15 residues. Deletions cut 0 bases from V and 5 bases from J, with 13 bases between. The germline gives CDR1 MGHRA, CDR2 YSYEKL. CDR3 loop: CASSQDGGGIETQYF. The DNA for the CDR3 is TGCGCCAGCAGCCAAGATGGCGGAGGGATCGAGACCCAGTACTTC.

This clone was counted at least ten times. V is TRBV5-1 and J is TRBJ1-1; 7 bases fit TRBD1. The CDR3 has 14 amino acids. The V and J ends lost 1 base and 1 base, in that order; junction bases with no gene match: 1. CDR1 SGHRS and CDR2 YFSETQ come from the germline V gene. The DNA for the CDR3 is TGCGCCAGCAGCTTGCAGGGGGGGAACACTGAAGCTTTCTTT. This encodes CASSLQGGNTEAFF.

This clone was seen many times. Other DNA sequences in the sample encode the same CDR3. The rearrangement joins TRBV7-9 to TRBJ1-1; D uncertain. Trimming shortened V by 3 bases and J by 0 bases, and 5 bases separated the two germline ends. This CDR3 is built from 13 residues. CDR1 and CDR2 (germline): SEHNR, FQNEAQ (reference sequence). CDR3: CASSLDMNTEAFF. In DNA form, the CDR3 reads TGTGCCAGCAGCTTGGATATGAACACTGAAGCTTTCTTT.

This clone has at least ten counts. The genes are TRBV12-3 or TRBV12-4 and TRBJ1-1; D might be TRBD1 (6 bases). The CDR3 runs to 16 residues. Trimming shortened V by 4 bases and J by 6 bases, and 21 bases separated the two germline ends. Here the CDR3 reads CASSSPYSQGGAEAFF. The DNA of the CDR3 is TGTGCCAGCAGTTCCCCTTACTCACAGGGTGGTGCTGAAGCTTTCTTT.

This clone was seen ten or more times. The same CDR3 arises from other DNA sequences in this sample as well. The chain recombines TRBV5-4 with TRBJ2-3; possibly TRBD1 for D (5 bases). CDR1 is SGHNT, CDR2 YYREEE, per germline (reference sequence). V was shortened by 1 base and J by 2 bases, with 14 bases between the two germline ends. This CDR3 is 16 amino acids long. Here the CDR3 DNA reads TGTGCCAGCAGCTTGCGGCAGGGCTATTACACAGATACGCAGTATTTT. This gives the protein CASSLRQGYYTDTQYF. The variable domain in full, completed from reference TRBV5-4 and TRBJ2-3, reads ETGVTQSPTHLIKTRGQQVTLRCSSQSGHNTVSWYQQALGQGPQFIFQYYREEENGRGNFPPRFSGLQFPNYSSELNVNALELDDSALYLCASSLRQGYYTDTQYFGPGTRLTVL.

In its sample, this clone was seen many times. The rearrangement links TRBV4-1 to TRBJ1-4; D not resolved. Germline lookup yields CDR1 MGHRA and CDR2 YSYEKL. The V end lost 3 bases, the J end lost 5 bases, and 13 bases lay between the germline ends. The CDR3 has 15 amino acids. CDR3 sequence reads: CASSQTGEVNEKLFF. The CDR3 DNA sequence: TGCGCCAGCAGCCAGACCGGGGAGGTCAATGAAAAACTGTTTTTT.

By frequency in the sample, this clone is medium-sized (0.01 to 0.1%). The chain employs TRBV6-2 or TRBV6-3 and TRBJ1-1; D gene uncertain. Trimming took 5 bases from V and 5 from J, leaving 24 bases between them. Germline-derived CDR1 and CDR2 are MNHEY and SVGEGT. The CDR3 sequence is 17 residues long. CDR3 bases: TGTGCCAGCAGTCTAGGACGGAAGTTGCCCTACGGGACTGAAGCTTTCTTT. As protein: CASSLGRKLPYGTEAFF.

This clone has a count of ten or more. The chain combines TRBV27 with TRBJ1-5; 11 positions agree with TRBD1. Germline CDR1 reads MNHEY; CDR2 reads SMNVEV (reference sequence). The CDR3 is made up of 14 amino acids. J was trimmed by 7 bases and V by 4 bases; bases with no gene match: 3. CDR3 residues: CASSSDRGQQPQHF. CDR3 nucleotides: TGTGCCAGCAGTTCGGACAGGGGGCAACAGCCCCAGCATTTT.

This clone was counted ten times or more. The genes are TRBV19 and TRBJ2-5; TRBD2 might be the D (6 bases). Trimming shortened V by 6 bases and J by 4 bases, and 21 bases separated the two germline ends. The CDR3 is 16 residues long. Germline lookup yields CDR1 LNHDA and CDR2 SQIVND (reference sequence). This chain's CDR3 is CASSGWTPAGRETQYF. The DNA of the CDR3 is TGTGCCAGTAGCGGCTGGACCCCCGCGGGGCGAGAGACCCAGTACTTC.

This clone was counted a few times. Since no conserved phenylalanine or tryptophan closes the CDR3, a read error is the likely cause. It is unclear where the CDR3 begins or ends on the DNA, so no DNA is shown, and the CDR3 is as TCRdb lists it. The chain links TRBV2 to TRBJ2-6; the D segment call TRBD2 is taken from the table without a DNA check. CDR1 and CDR2 from the germline V gene are SNHLY and FYNNEI. The CDR3 is 10 residues long, counting both termini. The CDR3 reads CASSGLAGVS.

This clone has a count of ten or more. The V call is TRBV5-5, the J call TRBJ2-7; TRBD2 aligns across 7 bases. This CDR3 is 14 amino acids long. Germline V gene lookup returns CDR1 SGHKS and CDR2 YYEKEE (reference sequence). V gave up 6 bases and J gave up 2 bases; unmatched junction bases: 8. The CDR3 protein is CASTRSGTAYEQYF. CDR3 bases: TGTGCCAGCACCAGGAGCGGGACTGCCTACGAGCAGTACTTC.

This clone was found a few times. The junction differs from germline at one of its ends, possibly a read error. This specimen includes other DNA sequences encoding the same CDR3. This chain joins TRBV20-1 and TRBJ2-3; maybe TRBD2 (6 bases). The germline V gene has CDR1 DFQATT and CDR2 SNEGSKA (reference sequence). The CDR3 has 12 residues. The DNA of the CDR3 is TGCAGTAAAAGGGAGGTCGGAGATACTCAGTATTTT. Translation gives CSKREVGDTQYF.

Points on this clone: This may arise from a read error, as a much more abundant clone is one base away. The chain joins TRBV7-3 to TRBJ2-1; D ambiguous. Germline CDR1 reads SGHTA; CDR2 reads FQGTGA. This CDR3 has 15 residues. The CDR3 is CAISPSRASYNEQFF. CDR3 nucleotide sequence: TGTGCCATCAGCCCAAGTAGAGCTTCCTACAATGAGCAGTTCTTC.

The rearrangement uses TRBV5-1 and TRBJ1-2; D unclear. Germline values: CDR1 SGHRS, CDR2 YFSETQ. Trimming left V 4 bases short and J 2 bases short, with 12 bases between. The CDR3 consists of 14 residues. This CDR3 reads CASSRTDANYGYTF. The DNA for the CDR3 is TGCGCCAGCAGCCGGACGGACGCCAACTATGGCTACACCTTC.